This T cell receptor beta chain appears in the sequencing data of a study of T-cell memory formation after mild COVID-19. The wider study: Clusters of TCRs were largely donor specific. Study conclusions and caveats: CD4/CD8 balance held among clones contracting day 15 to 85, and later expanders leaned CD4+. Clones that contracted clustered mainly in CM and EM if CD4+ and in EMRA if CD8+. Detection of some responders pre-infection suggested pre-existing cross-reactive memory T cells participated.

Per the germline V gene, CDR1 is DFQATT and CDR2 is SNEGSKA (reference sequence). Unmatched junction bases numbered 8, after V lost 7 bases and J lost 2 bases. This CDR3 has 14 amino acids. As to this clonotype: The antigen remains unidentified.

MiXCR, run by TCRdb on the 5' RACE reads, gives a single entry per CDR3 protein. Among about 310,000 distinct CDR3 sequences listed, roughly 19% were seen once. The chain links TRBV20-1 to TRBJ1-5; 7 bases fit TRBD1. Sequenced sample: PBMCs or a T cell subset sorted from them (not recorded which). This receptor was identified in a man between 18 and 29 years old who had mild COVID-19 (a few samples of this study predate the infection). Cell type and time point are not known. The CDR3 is CSVPQGEGNQPQHF. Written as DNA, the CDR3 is TGCAGTGTTCCCCAGGGGGAAGGCAATCAGCCCCAGCATTTT.